This is a list of T cell receptor beta chains from one sample in a study of cytomegalovirus exposure and HLA in healthy donors. Here immunoSEQ multiplex PCR was the method, and the copy in TCRdb shows in-frame clones only, minus some. The data contain more than 150,000 clones, more than 75% of them singletons. Sequencing was performed on PBMCs. The source of these receptors is a woman aged 50 to 60 in good health and CMV-seropositive. Each CDR3 is given with its conserved first and last residue. The D gene is left open where the match is weak. Clone size, where shown, is once, few, many, or a class for clones that have expanded.

j_call v_call clone_size d_call cdr3_nt cdr3_aa
TRBJ2-5 TRBV5-3 once . TGTGCCAGAAGCCTGACAGAAACAGAGACCCAGTACTTC CARSLTETETQYF
TRBJ2-6 TRBV5-5 . TRBD1 TGTGCCAGCAGCCCCGGGACAGGGGGATTCAACTCTGGGGCCAACGTCCTGACTTTC CASSPGTGGFNSGANVLTF
TRBJ1-2 TRBV5-1 . . TGTGCCAGCAGCTTGTGGACACAGCAAGCTAACTATGGCTACACCTTC CASSLWTQQANYGYTF
TRBJ1-2 TRBV6-1 . . TGTGCCAGCAGTCGTGGGCTGAACAGCTATGGCTACACCTTC CASSRGLNSYGYTF
TRBJ2-3 TRBV11-2 . . TGTGCCAGCAGCCCTAACACAGATACGCAGTATTTT CASSPNTDTQYF
TRBJ1-2 TRBV18 . . TGTGCCAGCTCACCACCCGTGGGGGGGGATGGCTACACCTTC CASSPPVGGDGYTF
TRBJ2-5 TRBV7-2 . TRBD1 TGTGCCAGCAGCTTCGGGACAGTTCTACAAGAGACCCAGTACTTC CASSFGTVLQETQYF
TRBJ2-7 TRBV7-2 . TRBD2 TGTGCCAGCAGCACTACTAGCGGGGGCCTCTACGAGCAGTACTTC CASSTTSGGLYEQYF
TRBJ2-3 TRBV13 few . TGTGCCAGCAGCTCTAACAGCGGAACAGATACGCAGTATTTT CASSSNSGTDTQYF
TRBJ1-1 TRBV7-9 . . TGTTCCAGCAGCCTTGGGAGGGGCACTGAAGCTTTCTTT CSSSLGRGTEAFF
TRBJ1-2 TRBV4-1 . . TGCGCCAGCAGCCAAGTAAGGGGGAATTATGGCTACACCTTC CASSQVRGNYGYTF
TRBJ1-2 TRBV6-5 . . TGTGCCAGCAGTTTTGACAGGACTTATGGCTACACCTTC CASSFDRTYGYTF
TRBJ1-2 TRBV7-9 . . TGTGCCAGCAGCTCCCTTTATGGCTACACCTTC CASSSLYGYTF
TRBJ1-1 TRBV10-1 few . TGCGCCAGCAGGAGGGATTTAAACACTGAAGCTTTCTTT CASRRDLNTEAFF
TRBJ2-5 TRBV5-4 . TRBD2 TGTGCCAGCAGCTTGGTTAGCGGGGGGGGTCAAGAGACCCAGTACTTC CASSLVSGGGQETQYF
TRBJ2-3 TRBV15 . . TGTGCCACCAGCCCCCTGGGGAGGTCTAGCACAGATACGCAGTATTTT CATSPLGRSSTDTQYF
TRBJ2-1 TRBV7-9 . TRBD2 TGTGCCAGCAGCTTCCTACTAGCGGGGGATTACAATGAGCAGTTCTTC CASSFLLAGDYNEQFF
TRBJ2-5 TRBV5-1 . . TGCGCCAGCAGCTCCCGACAGGCAGAGACCCAGTACTTC CASSSRQAETQYF
TRBJ1-1 TRBV7-9 . . TGTGCCAGCAGCTTAGGGGGGCAAAAAGCTTTCTTT CASSLGGQKAFF
TRBJ2-5 TRBV11-3 . . TGTGCCAGCGGTAACGGGGAAGCGGAGACCCAGTACTTC CASGNGEAETQYF
TRBJ2-3 TRBV9 once . TGTGCCAGCAGCGCAAACAGGGTTAGCACAGATACGCAGTATTTT CASSANRVSTDTQYF
TRBJ2-3 TRBV30 . . TGTGCCTGGACCAACAGCTACACAGATACGCAGTATTTT CAWTNSYTDTQYF
TRBJ1-1 TRBV6-1 . . TGTGCCAGCAGACTGACAGGTGAAGCTTTCTTT CASRLTGEAFF
TRBJ2-5 TRBV29-1 . TRBD2 TGCAGCGTTGAAAGCGGGAGTAGCGGGGCAGAGACCCAGTACTTC CSVESGSSGAETQYF
TRBJ1-1 TRBV18 . . TGTGCCAGCTCACCACCGGTTAGCGAGGCGGCTTTCTTT CASSPPVSEAAFF
TRBJ2-3 TRBV29-1 . . TGCAGCGTTGCGGGCACAGATACGCAGTATTTT CSVAGTDTQYF
TRBJ2-1 TRBV7-8 . TRBD1 TGTGCCAGCAGCTTAGTAGGGGGCCATGAGCAGTTCTTC CASSLVGGHEQFF
TRBJ2-1 TRBV6-5 few . TGTGCCAGCAGTTCCCTCAGGCGCGACAATGAGCAGTTCTTC CASSSLRRDNEQFF
TRBJ2-1 TRBV2 . TRBD1 TGTGCCAGCAAAAGACAGGGGGGAAGTTACAATGAGCAGTTCTTC CASKRQGGSYNEQFF
TRBJ2-1 TRBV7-9 . TRBD2 TGTGCCAGCAGCTTAGCTGCTAGCGGGGGGTATGAGCAGTTCTTC CASSLAASGGYEQFF
TRBJ1-4 TRBV7-9 . . TGTGCCAGCAGCCCAGGGAATCCTAATGAAAAACTGTTTTTT CASSPGNPNEKLFF
TRBJ2-7 TRBV5-6 . . TGTGCCAGCAGCTCCTGGGGTGGGGGCGACGACGAGCAGTACTTC CASSSWGGGDDEQYF
TRBJ1-2 TRBV18 . . TGTGCCAGCTCACCGGACAGCCAATATGGCTACACCTTC CASSPDSQYGYTF
TRBJ2-7 TRBV6-5 . TRBD1 TGTGCCAGCAGTGCCCCCGGGACAGGCCACTACGAGCAGTACTTC CASSAPGTGHYEQYF
TRBJ1-1 TRBV7-2 . TRBD1 TGTGCCAGCAGCTTAGGACAGGGGGCGCGGATCACTGAAGCTTTCTTT CASSLGQGARITEAFF
TRBJ1-2 TRBV6-5 . . TGTGCCAGCACCCCTCTCCGGGGTAGCTATGGCTACACCTTC CASTPLRGSYGYTF
TRBJ2-7 TRBV14 . . TGTGCCAGCAGTCATGGCACCTACGAGCAGTACTTC CASSHGTYEQYF
TRBJ1-1 TRBV15 once . TGTGCCACCAGCAGGGCGGGGGTGAACACTGAAGCTTTCTTT CATSRAGVNTEAFF
TRBJ2-7 TRBV30 . TRBD1 TGTGCCTGGAGTCCTGACAGGGCCTACGAGCAGTACTTC CAWSPDRAYEQYF
TRBJ2-2 TRBV11-2 . TRBD1 TGTGCCAGCAGCAAACAGGGGGCCGGGGAGCTGTTTTTT CASSKQGAGELFF
TRBJ1-4 TRBV29-1 . TRBD1 TGCAGCGTGACAGGGGGCACTTCTAATGAAAAACTGTTTTTT CSVTGGTSNEKLFF
TRBJ1-2 TRBV30 . . TGTGCCTGGAGGCGAACAGGGTCCCCCCGGGGAGGCTACACCTTC CAWRRTGSPRGGYTF
TRBJ2-6 TRBV5-6 . . TGTGCCAGCAGCCCAGGGTACGGGGCCAACGTCCTGACTTTC CASSPGYGANVLTF
TRBJ1-5 TRBV4-3 . . TGCGCCAGCAGCCAAGTCGGCGGGAATCAGCCCCAGCATTTT CASSQVGGNQPQHF
TRBJ1-2 TRBV10-3 . . TGTGCCATCAGTGGGAAGGGAGAGGGCTATGGCTACACCTTC CAISGKGEGYGYTF
TRBJ2-3 TRBV19 . TRBD2 TGTGCCAGTAGTAAGATTCTAGCGGGGGGCACAGATACGCAGTATTTT CASSKILAGGTDTQYF
TRBJ2-1 TRBV2 . TRBD2 TGTGCCAGCAGCCCCCCAAGGAATAGCGGGGTAGACAATGAGCAGTTCTTC CASSPPRNSGVDNEQFF
TRBJ1-3 TRBV9 . . TGTGCCAGCAGCATGCAGGGTATCGGAAACACCATATATTTT CASSMQGIGNTIYF
TRBJ2-3 TRBV7-2 . TRBD2 TGTGCCAGCAGCTTAGTCCGGGGGGGCGTGACAGATACGCAGTATTTT CASSLVRGGVTDTQYF
TRBJ1-2 TRBV7-6 . . TGTGCCAGCAGCCCACTGGAGGGGAACTATGGCTACACCTTC CASSPLEGNYGYTF
TRBJ2-7 TRBV10-3 few . TGTGCCATCGGGGCGGCTGGCTACGAGCAGTACTTC CAIGAAGYEQYF
TRBJ2-7 TRBV28 once TRBD2 TGTGCCAGCACCCAAGGACTAGCGGGGATCACCTACGAGCAGTACTTC CASTQGLAGITYEQYF
TRBJ2-7 TRBV6-5 . . TGTGCCAGCAGAAAGACAGGTCCATCCTACGAGCAGTACTTC CASRKTGPSYEQYF
TRBJ2-7 TRBV6-5 few . TGTGCCAGCAGCCTCCTGGGAGGCTACGAGCAGTACTTC CASSLLGGYEQYF